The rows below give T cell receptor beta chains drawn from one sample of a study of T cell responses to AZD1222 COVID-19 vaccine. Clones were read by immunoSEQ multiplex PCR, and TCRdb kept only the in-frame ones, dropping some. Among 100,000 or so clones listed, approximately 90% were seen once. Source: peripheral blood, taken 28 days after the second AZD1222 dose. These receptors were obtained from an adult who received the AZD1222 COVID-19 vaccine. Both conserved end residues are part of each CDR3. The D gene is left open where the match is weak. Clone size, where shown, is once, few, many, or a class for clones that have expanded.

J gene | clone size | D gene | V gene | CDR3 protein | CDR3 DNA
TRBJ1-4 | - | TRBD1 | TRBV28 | CASSLTHRGVEKLFF | TGTGCCAGCAGTTTGACCCACAGGGGGGTTGAAAAACTGTTTTTT
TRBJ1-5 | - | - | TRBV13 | CASSSVGGNQPQHF | TGTGCCAGCAGCTCAGTTGGGGGCAATCAGCCCCAGCATTTT
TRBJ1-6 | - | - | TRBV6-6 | CASSPTVPGPGFGSYNSPLHF | TGTGCCAGCAGCCCAACGGTCCCGGGACCCGGGTTCGGTTCCTATAATTCACCCCTCCACTTT
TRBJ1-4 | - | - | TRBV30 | CAWSQDQTNEKLFF | TGTGCCTGGAGTCAGGACCAGACTAATGAAAAACTGTTTTTT
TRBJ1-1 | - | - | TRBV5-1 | CASSLPGGTEAFF | TGCGCCAGCAGCTTGCCGGGGGGCACTGAAGCTTTCTTT
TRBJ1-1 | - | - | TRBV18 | CASSPLLDRNTEAFF | TGTGCCAGCTCACCACTCCTAGACAGGAACACTGAAGCTTTCTTT
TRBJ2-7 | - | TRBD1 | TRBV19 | CASSSGTGGHSYEQYF | TGTGCCAGTAGTAGCGGGACAGGGGGTCACTCCTACGAGCAGTACTTC
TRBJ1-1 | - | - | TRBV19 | CASRSGRNTEAFF | TGTGCCAGTAGATCGGGGAGGAACACTGAAGCTTTCTTT
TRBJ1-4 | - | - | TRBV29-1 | CSVLITTNEKLFF | TGCAGCGTTTTGATCACAACTAATGAAAAACTGTTTTTT
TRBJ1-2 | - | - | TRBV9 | CASSVGNGNYGYTF | TGTGCCAGCAGCGTAGGTAACGGTAACTATGGCTACACCTTC
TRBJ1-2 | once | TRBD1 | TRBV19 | CASSLARTGLGYGYTF | TGTGCCAGTAGCTTAGCTCGGACAGGGCTTGGCTATGGCTACACCTTC
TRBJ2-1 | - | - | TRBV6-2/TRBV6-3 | CASSYYMGNEQFF | TGTGCCAGCAGTTATTATATGGGGAATGAGCAGTTCTTC
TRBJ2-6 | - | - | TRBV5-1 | CASSLSGSGANVLTF | TGCGCCAGCAGCTTGTCGGGCTCTGGGGCCAACGTCCTGACTTTC
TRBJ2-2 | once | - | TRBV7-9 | CATTVRANTGELFF | TGTGCCACCACGGTCCGCGCGAACACCGGGGAGCTGTTTTTT
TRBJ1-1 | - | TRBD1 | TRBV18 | CASSPPGQFTEAFF | TGTGCCAGCTCACCACCGGGACAGTTCACTGAAGCTTTCTTT
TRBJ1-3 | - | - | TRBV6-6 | CASSYNAGISGNTIYF | TGTGCCAGCAGTTACAACGCAGGAATCTCTGGAAACACCATATATTTT
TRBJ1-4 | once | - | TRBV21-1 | CASSTALTESNEKLFF | TGTGCCAGCAGCACCGCCCTGACAGAATCTAATGAAAAACTGTTTTTT
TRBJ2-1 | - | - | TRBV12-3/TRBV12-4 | CASSLSRGEQFF | TGTGCCAGCAGTTTATCTCGGGGTGAGCAGTTCTTC
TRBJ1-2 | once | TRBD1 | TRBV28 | CASSLLGTGDGYTF | TGTGCCAGCAGTCTCCTCGGGACAGGGGATGGCTACACCTTC
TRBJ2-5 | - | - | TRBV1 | CTSSLLAQLKTQYF | TGCACCAGCAGCTTACTAGCCCAACTTAAGACCCAGTACTTC
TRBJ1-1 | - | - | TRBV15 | CATSRPPRGEAFF | TGTGCCACCAGCCGTCCCCCCCGTGGTGAAGCTTTCTTT
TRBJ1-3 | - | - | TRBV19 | CASIPTESWRNTIYF | TGTGCCAGTATCCCGACGGAATCGTGGCGAAACACCATATATTTT
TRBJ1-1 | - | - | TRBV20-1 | CSVGGNTEAFF | TGCAGTGTAGGTGGGAACACTGAAGCTTTCTTT
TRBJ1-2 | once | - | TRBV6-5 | CASSYGGRNYGYTF | TGTGCCAGCAGTTATGGGGGAAGAAACTATGGCTACACCTTC
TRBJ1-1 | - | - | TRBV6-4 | CASAAGRNTEAFF | TGTGCCAGCGCCGCAGGGAGGAACACTGAAGCTTTCTTT
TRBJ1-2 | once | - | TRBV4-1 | CASSQGRGSGYGYTF | TGCGCCAGCAGCCAAGGGAGGGGTAGCGGCTATGGCTACACCTTC
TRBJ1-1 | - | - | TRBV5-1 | CASSLQPLSEAFF | TGCGCCAGCAGCTTACAGCCATTGAGTGAAGCTTTCTTT
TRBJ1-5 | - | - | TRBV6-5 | CASVWGQDSNQPQHF | TGTGCCAGCGTCTGGGGGCAAGATAGCAATCAGCCCCAGCATTTT
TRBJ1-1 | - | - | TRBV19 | CASSIGGNTEAFF | TGTGCCAGTAGTATAGGGGGTAACACTGAAGCTTTCTTT
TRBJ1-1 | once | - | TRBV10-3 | CAISEKWAEAFF | TGTGCCATCAGCGAGAAGTGGGCTGAAGCTTTCTTT
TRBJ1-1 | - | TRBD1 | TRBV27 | CASSWGQGTGEAFF | TGTGCCAGCAGTTGGGGACAGGGGACGGGAGAAGCTTTCTTT
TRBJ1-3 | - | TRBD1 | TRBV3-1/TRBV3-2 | CASSRTGNGNTIYF | TGTGCCAGCAGCCGGACAGGGAATGGAAACACCATATATTTT
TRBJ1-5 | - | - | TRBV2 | CASSYPTGNQPQHF | TGTGCCAGCAGCTACCCGACCGGGAATCAGCCCCAGCATTTT